The 17 T cell receptor beta chains reported below all come from one sample, sequenced in a study of CD8 T cells in Susac syndrome. Reverse transcription of roughly 0.5 to 1 ug RNA was carried out with random hexamers. TCRdb used MiXCR to reprocess the immunoSEQ multiplex PCR reads, holding one entry per CDR3 protein. The table includes 150,000 or so distinct CDR3 sequences, roughly 94% detected once. What was sequenced was CD8+ T cells from PBMCs. These receptors were taken from a human donor with multiple sclerosis.

The chain joins TRBV4-3 to TRBJ2-1, with 7 bases that match TRBD2. The CDR3 consists of 17 residues. Trimming removed 0 bases from V and 3 bases from J; junction bases left unmatched: 8. Germline CDR1 LGHNA, CDR2 YSLEER. CDR3 sequence (DNA): TGCGCCAGCAGCCAAGATTCCGCGGGGGTCTACTACAATGAGCAGTTCTTC. This sequence encodes CASSQDSAGVYYNEQFF.

The chain combines TRBV2 with TRBJ2-1, with D tentatively TRBD2 (6 bases). Germline CDR1 is SNHLY and CDR2 is FYNNEI. The CDR3 is 13 amino acids. V was shortened by 6 bases and J by 6 bases, with 12 bases between the two germline ends. This CDR3 is CASRGLLRNEQFF. The CDR3 nucleotides are TGTGCCAGCAGGGGACTTTTGCGCAATGAGCAGTTCTTC.

The chain employs TRBV28 and TRBJ2-7; D possibly corresponds to TRBD1 (6 bases). Deletions cut 6 bases from V and 2 bases from J, with 14 bases between. Germline V gene sequence: CDR1 MDHEN, CDR2 SYDVKM. The CDR3 runs 14 residues. This CDR3 is CASSRGTYTYEQYF. CDR3 coding DNA: TGTGCCAGCAGCCGAGGGACATATACCTACGAGCAGTACTTC. The whole variable domain, remainder taken from reference TRBV28 and TRBJ2-7, is DVKVTQSSRYLVKRTGEKVFLECVQDMDHENMFWYRQDPGLGLRLIYFSYDVKMKEKGDIPEGYSVSREKKERFSLILESASTNQTSMYLCASSRGTYTYEQYFGPGTRLTVT.

The gene calls are TRBV7-9 and TRBJ1-2; D call uncertain. V was clipped by 0 bases and J by 2 bases, with 10 bases between them. The germline CDR1 and CDR2 sequences are SEHNR and FQNEAQ (reference sequence). This CDR3 has 15 amino acids. The CDR3 region has the DNA TGTGCCAGCAGCTTAGCGAGGGAGGTGAACTATGGCTACACCTTC. Its protein product is CASSLAREVNYGYTF.

The rearrangement links TRBV9 to TRBJ1-2; tentatively, D is TRBD1 (5 bases). Per the germline V gene, CDR1 is SGDLS and CDR2 is YYNGEE. Trimming removed 0 bases at V and 2 bases at J, with 8 bases between. This CDR3 has 14 residues. The CDR3 sequence: CASSVGGANYGYTF. The CDR3 nucleotides are TGTGCCAGCAGCGTAGGAGGGGCGAACTATGGCTACACCTTC.

The V call is TRBV29-1, the J call TRBJ1-5; D may be TRBD1 (5 bases). This CDR3 has 13 amino acids. Looked up from germline, CDR1 is SQVTM and CDR2 is ANQGSEA. V was clipped by 6 bases and J by 3 bases, with 12 bases between them. As DNA, the CDR3 is TGCAGCGTAGCAACAGGACTCAATCAGCCCCAGCATTTT. Its translation is CSVATGLNQPQHF.

V and J are TRBV14 and TRBJ2-7; TRBD1 matches 7 bases. The V segment lost 1 base and the J segment 2 bases; nucleotides outside the gene matches: 2. From germline, CDR1 is SGHDN and CDR2 FVKESK. The CDR3 is 14 amino acids. DNA of the CDR3: TGTGCCAGCAGCCAAGCGGGGACAGCCTACGAGCAGTACTTC. Its translation: CASSQAGTAYEQYF.

The chain recombines TRBV20-1 with TRBJ1-5; 7 positions agree with TRBD1. V shed 0 bases, J shed 1 base, and the junction held 6 bases outside the gene matches. Per germline, CDR1 DFQATT and CDR2 SNEGSKA (reference sequence). The CDR3 sequence is 16 residues long. The CDR3 protein is CSARERDSASNQPQHF. The CDR3 nucleotides read TGCAGTGCTAGAGAGAGGGACAGCGCGAGCAATCAGCCCCAGCATTTT.

The rearrangement uses TRBV9 and TRBJ2-1; D is perhaps TRBD2 (5 bases). The CDR3 contains 11 residues. CDR1 is SGDLS and CDR2 is YYNGEE in the germline V gene. The V and J ends lost 5 bases and 9 bases respectively, with 9 bases between them. The CDR3 is CASSEGGEQFF. The CDR3 region has the DNA TGTGCCAGCAGTGAGGGTGGTGAGCAGTTCTTC.

This sequence joins TRBV6-2 or TRBV6-3 and TRBJ2-7; a possible D gene is TRBD2 (6 bases). CDR3 length: 13 residues. V was clipped by 3 bases and J by 5 bases, with 11 bases between them. Germline CDR1 reads MNHEY; CDR2 reads SVGEGT. CDR3 region: CASSYGGMDEQYF. The CDR3 DNA reads as TGTGCCAGCAGTTATGGCGGGATGGACGAGCAGTACTTC.

The chain combines TRBV6-2 or TRBV6-3 with TRBJ1-1; no firm D call. This CDR3 spans 11 amino acids. V was shortened by 3 bases and J by 11 bases, with 10 bases between the two germline ends. CDR1 and CDR2 (germline): MNHEY, SVGEGT. CDR3 in amino acids: CASSYGETAFF. For the CDR3, the DNA is TGTGCCAGCAGTTATGGGGAGACGGCTTTCTTT.

The chain uses TRBV12-3 or TRBV12-4 and TRBJ2-1; either TRBD1 or TRBD2 may fit D (5 bases each). The CDR3 length is 16 residues. Trimming took 2 bases from V and 0 from J, leaving 11 bases between them. CDR3 amino acids: CASSLNGASSYNEQFF. As DNA, the CDR3 is TGTGCCAGCAGTTTAAACGGGGCAAGCTCCTACAATGAGCAGTTCTTC.

The V call is TRBV7-9, the J call TRBJ1-1; perhaps TRBD1 as D (5 bases). Germline assignment: CDR1 SEHNR and CDR2 FQNEAQ (reference sequence). Trimming removed 2 bases at V and 1 base at J, with 14 bases between. The CDR3 consists of 16 residues. As DNA, the CDR3 is TGTGCCAGCAGCTTATCCGGGACTCTAGCGAACACTGAAGCTTTCTTT. This gives the protein CASSLSGTLANTEAFF. The full variable domain, in which reference TRBV7-9 and TRBJ1-1 provide the parts outside the CDR3, is DTGVSQNPRHKITKRGQNVTFRCDPISEHNRLYWYRQTLGQGPEFLTYFQNEAQLEKSRLLSDRFSAERPKGSFSTLEIQRTEQGDSAMYLCASSLSGTLANTEAFFGQGTRLTVV.

This sequence joins TRBV6-4 and TRBJ1-6; D call uncertain. The CDR3 runs 14 residues. The V end lost 0 bases, the J end lost 10 bases, and 10 bases lay between the germline ends. CDR1 is MRHNA, CDR2 SNTAGT, per germline. The CDR3 coding sequence is TGTGCCAGCAGTGACTCGAACAGTGGGTCACCCCTCCACTTT. Protein product: CASSDSNSGSPLHF.

The chain employs TRBV10-3 and TRBJ2-6; D uncertain. CDR1 and CDR2 from the germline V gene are ENHRY and SYGVKD. V was shortened by 6 bases and J by 1 base, with 7 bases between the two germline ends. This CDR3 region has 14 residues. CDR3 nucleotide sequence: TGTGCCATCAGGACAAGTTCTGGGGCCAACGTCCTGACTTTC. This codes for CAIRTSSGANVLTF.

The V gene is TRBV7-9, the J gene TRBJ1-2; tentative D call: TRBD1 (5 bases). The V end was cut by 1 base, the J end by 5 bases, with 14 bases between. Germline-derived CDR1 and CDR2 are SEHNR and FQNEAQ (reference sequence). CDR3 length: 15 amino acids. For the CDR3, the DNA is TGTGCCAGCAGCTTAGTCGACCGGGGGGTGTATGGCTACACCTTC. It codes for CASSLVDRGVYGYTF.

The rearrangement uses TRBV5-6 and TRBJ2-6; 7 bases map to TRBD2. J gave up 0 bases and V 1 base, and 4 bases lay outside the gene matches. Germline-derived CDR1 and CDR2 are SGHDT and YYEEEE. This CDR3 is built from 17 residues. In DNA, the CDR3 is TGTGCCAGCAGCTTGTGGGACTACCTCTCTGGGGCCAACGTCCTGACTTTC. Protein: CASSLWDYLSGANVLTF.